This T cell receptor beta chain was obtained from a study of T cells in lung cancer brain metastases. Study summary: Tobacco use history was present in about 85% of the roughly 20 patients, median around 38 pack-years. Most patients, about 90% of the 20, got no therapy between primary and metastasis resection. Study conclusions and caveats: Unique productive clones were significantly fewer in brain metastases: median approximately 1,600 versus 4,100.

Patients had resection for synchronous oligometastatic disease or delayed recurrence of a solitary brain metastasis. This CDR3 is built from 16 residues. CDR1 SEHNR and CDR2 FQNEAQ come from the germline V gene (reference sequence). After removal of 5 bases from V and 7 bases from J, the junction contained 14 bases not matched to a gene. With regard to this clone: The antigen is unknown.

TCRdb's table, derived via immunoSEQ multiplex PCR, lists solely in-frame clones and lacks some. The data show more than 4,000 clones, with over 80% seen just once and approximately 3% held by the top ten. The sequenced sample was tumor tissue from the primary lung tumor. The sequence derives from a woman aged 50 to 65 with non-small cell lung cancer. The chain has TRBV7-9 and TRBJ1-2; 9 nucleotides line up with TRBD1. In nucleotides, the CDR3 is TGTGCCAGCAGCCTGGCCCCGGGACAGGGCGGGGGTGGCTACACCTTC. Its translation is CASSLAPGQGGGGYTF.